A single sample gave rise to the 5 T cell receptor beta chains below, sequenced in a study of post-analysis software for immune sequencing data. General study results and limits: Patients had higher frequencies than controls of roughly 5 TRBV segments, including TRBV5-6, TRBV5-1 and TRBV20-1.

The TCR beta cDNA libraries carried unique molecular identifiers. TCRdb used MiXCR to reprocess the PCR reads, holding one entry per CDR3 protein. The sample carries about 500,000 distinct CDR3 sequences, around 40% recorded once. Antigens of these TCRs are unknown. The source material was blood. The receptors stem from a girl aged 5-17 years with multiple sclerosis.

V is TRBV10-1 and J is TRBJ2-7, with a weak D call TRBD1 (5 bases). CDR3 length: 14 residues. The V gene's germline CDR1 is WNHNN and CDR2 SYGVQD (reference sequence). V lost 2 bases and J lost 2, with 10 bases in between. In nucleotides, the CDR3 is TGCGCCAGCAGTGAGAGTCAGGGTGCCTACGAGCAGTACTTC. Amino acids: CASSESQGAYEQYF.

The CDR3 nucleotides are TGTGCCAGCAGCGTAGTGTACTCTGGGACAGGGGAAGCAGATACGCAGTATTTT. Translating gives CASSVVYSGTGEADTQYF. The chain joins TRBV9 to TRBJ2-3; 10 positions match TRBD1. The germline gives CDR1 SGDLS, CDR2 YYNGEE. Trimming took 0 bases from V and 4 from J; bases not matched to a gene: 11. CDR3 length: 18 amino acids.

The rearrangement links TRBV20-1 to TRBJ1-1; D gene ambiguous. V lost 6 bases and J lost 3, with 11 bases in between. The V gene's germline CDR1 is DFQATT and CDR2 SNEGSKA (reference sequence). The CDR3 length is 12 residues. Here the CDR3 DNA reads TGCAGTGCAGCCCGAGTTTACACTGAAGCTTTCTTT. Translation gives CSAARVYTEAFF.

This clonotype was observed a few times. The chain uses TRBV20-1 and TRBJ2-1; tentatively, D is TRBD2 (5 bases). Per germline, CDR1 DFQATT and CDR2 SNEGSKA (reference sequence). The CDR3 spans 16 residues. V was trimmed by 0 bases and J by 3 bases, leaving 15 bases between them. The CDR3 nucleotides read TGCAGTGCTAGAGAGCCGGACTCGACCCTCTACAATGAGCAGTTCTTC. It specifies CSAREPDSTLYNEQFF.

CDR3 DNA: TGCAGCGTGCGGACAGGGGGGGACACTGAAGCTTTCTTT. Its translation is CSVRTGGDTEAFF. This sequence joins TRBV29-1 and TRBJ1-1, with 10 bases matching TRBD1. This CDR3 has 13 amino acids. Germline values: CDR1 SQVTM, CDR2 ANQGSEA. The J segment lost 3 bases and the V segment lost 6 bases, leaving 4 bases of the junction unmatched.